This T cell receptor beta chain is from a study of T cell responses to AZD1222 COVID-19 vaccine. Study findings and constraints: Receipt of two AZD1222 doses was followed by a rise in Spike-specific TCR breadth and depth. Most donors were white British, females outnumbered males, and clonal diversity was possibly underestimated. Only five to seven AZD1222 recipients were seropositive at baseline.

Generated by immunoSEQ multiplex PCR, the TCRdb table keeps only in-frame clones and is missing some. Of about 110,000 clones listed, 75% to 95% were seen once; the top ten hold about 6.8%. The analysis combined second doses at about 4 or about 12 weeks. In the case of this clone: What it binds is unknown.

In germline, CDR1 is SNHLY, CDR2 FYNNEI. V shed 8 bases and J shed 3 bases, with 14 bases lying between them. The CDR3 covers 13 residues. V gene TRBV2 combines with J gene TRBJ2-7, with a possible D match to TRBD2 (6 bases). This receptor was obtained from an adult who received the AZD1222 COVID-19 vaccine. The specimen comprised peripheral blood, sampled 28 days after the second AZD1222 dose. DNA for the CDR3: TGTGCCAGCGGCCACGGGACTCTCTACGAGCAGTACTTC. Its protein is CASGHGTLYEQYF.